The rows below give T cell receptor beta chains drawn from one sample of a study of Ad26.COV2.S vaccination and SARS-CoV-2 variants. Only in-frame clones appear in the TCRdb table, and some are missing; sequencing was by immunoSEQ multiplex PCR. Of 85,000 to 95,000 clones in the sample, roughly 84% were seen once. The source material was peripheral blood, sampled after recovery from COVID-19. These receptors all stem from a human donor who had recovered from COVID-19. The CDR3 runs from the conserved cysteine through the conserved F or W. Each record gives: V gene, J gene, clone size, D gene, CDR3 DNA, CDR3 protein. D genes are given only for firm matches. Size is stated for part of the rows, as once, few or many counts, or as a class when the clone is expanded.

>TRBV5-4|TRBJ2-7|few|TRBD1
TGTGCCAGCAGCTTGGACAGGGGCTACGAGCAGTACTTC
CASSLDRGYEQYF
>TRBV7-9|TRBJ2-6|NA|NA
TGTGCCAGCACCCGGGCAGTCTCTGGGGCCAACGTCCTGACTTTC
CASTRAVSGANVLTF
>TRBV6-6|TRBJ1-6|NA|TRBD1
TGTGCCAGCAGTGCTGAGACAGGGCATAATTCACCCCTCCACTTT
CASSAETGHNSPLHF
>TRBV9|TRBJ1-1|NA|TRBD1
TGTGCCAGCAGCCCCCGACAGGGAGACACTGAAGCTTTCTTT
CASSPRQGDTEAFF
>TRBV14|TRBJ2-1|NA|TRBD2
TGTGCCAGCAGCCAAGAAAGCCTAGCGGGAGCTAGGCGGGTGGAGCAGTTCTTC
CASSQESLAGARRVEQFF
>TRBV19|TRBJ1-4|once|NA
TGTGCCAGTAGTATATCCAGCTATGAAAAACTGTTTTTT
CASSISSYEKLFF
>TRBV10-3|TRBJ2-2|NA|NA
TGTGCCATCAGTCGTGGGAGTGACGGGGAGCTGTTTTTT
CAISRGSDGELFF
>TRBV11-2|TRBJ2-1|NA|NA
TGTGCCAGCAGCTTAGGGAGCGGAGGGAACAATGAGCAGTTCTTC
CASSLGSGGNNEQFF
>TRBV12-3/TRBV12-4|TRBJ2-7|many|NA
TGTGCCAGCAGTTTGGTAACGGGGGACGAGCAGTACTTC
CASSLVTGDEQYF
>TRBV12-3/TRBV12-4|TRBJ2-3|NA|NA
TGTGCCAGCAGGGGGGTCACAGATACGCAGTATTTT
CASRGVTDTQYF
>TRBV5-1|TRBJ2-1|NA|TRBD2
TGCGCCAGCAGCTTTTCAGGACTAGAAGGGAATGAGCAGTTCTTC
CASSFSGLEGNEQFF
>TRBV7-9|TRBJ2-3|NA|NA
TGTGCCAGCAGAACACGCCTTAGCGGCGATAGCACAGATACGCAGTATTTT
CASRTRLSGDSTDTQYF
>TRBV7-9|TRBJ2-7|NA|NA
TGTGCCAGCAGCCCCGTGGAGGGGCAGAGGTACGAGCAGTACTTC
CASSPVEGQRYEQYF
>TRBV4-1|TRBJ1-1|NA|TRBD1
TGCGCCAGCAGCCCGGACCCGGGACAGCGGATAAACACTGAAGCTTTCTTT
CASSPDPGQRINTEAFF
>TRBV14|TRBJ1-1|NA|NA
TGTGCCAGCAGTTCCCAGTGGGGCACTGAAGCTTTCTTT
CASSSQWGTEAFF
>TRBV18|TRBJ1-2|NA|NA
TGTGCCAGCTCCTTCGATAACAGTCCTGGTGGCTACACCTTC
CASSFDNSPGGYTF
>TRBV4-3|TRBJ2-1|NA|TRBD2
TGCGCCAGCAGCCAAGATGTGGCACTAGCGGTATACAATGAGCAGTTCTTC
CASSQDVALAVYNEQFF
>TRBV7-9|TRBJ2-2|NA|NA
TGTGCCAGCAGCTTAGGAGGATCCGGGGAGCTGTTTTTT
CASSLGGSGELFF
>TRBV28|TRBJ1-6|NA|NA
TGTGCCAGCGGAGAGGATCCGGAGGAGGCGAGCTTT
CASGEDPEEASF
>TRBV7-8|TRBJ2-6|NA|TRBD2
TGTGCCAGCAGCCCACGGGGGGCTGGGGCCAACGTCCTGACTTTC
CASSPRGAGANVLTF
>TRBV7-9|TRBJ1-1|NA|NA
TGTGCCAGCAGCTTAGTAGGGGAGATCGGTGAAGCTTTCTTT
CASSLVGEIGEAFF
>TRBV5-1|TRBJ1-1|NA|TRBD1
TGCGCCAGCAGCGCGACAGGGGGCGCGAACACTGAAGCTTTCTTT
CASSATGGANTEAFF